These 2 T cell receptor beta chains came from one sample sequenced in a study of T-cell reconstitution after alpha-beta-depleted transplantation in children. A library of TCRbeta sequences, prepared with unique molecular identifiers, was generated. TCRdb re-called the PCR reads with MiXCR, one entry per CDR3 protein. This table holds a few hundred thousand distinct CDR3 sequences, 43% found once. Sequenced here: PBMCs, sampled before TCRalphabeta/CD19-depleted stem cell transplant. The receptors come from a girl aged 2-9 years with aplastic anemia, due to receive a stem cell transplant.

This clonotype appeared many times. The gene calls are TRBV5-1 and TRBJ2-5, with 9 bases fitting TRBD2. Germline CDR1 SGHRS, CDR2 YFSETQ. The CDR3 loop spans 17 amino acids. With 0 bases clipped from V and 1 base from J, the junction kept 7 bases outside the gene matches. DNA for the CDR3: TGCGCCAGCAGCTTGGCCCCCCTAGCGGGACCCCAAGAGACCCAGTACTTC. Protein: CASSLAPLAGPQETQYF. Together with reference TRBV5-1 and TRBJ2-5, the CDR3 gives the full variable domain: KAGVTQTPRYLIKTRGQQVTLSCSPISGHRSVSWYQQTPGQGLQFLFEYFSETQRNKGNFPGRFSGRQFSNSRSEMNVSTLELGDSALYLCASSLAPLAGPQETQYFGPGTRLLVL.

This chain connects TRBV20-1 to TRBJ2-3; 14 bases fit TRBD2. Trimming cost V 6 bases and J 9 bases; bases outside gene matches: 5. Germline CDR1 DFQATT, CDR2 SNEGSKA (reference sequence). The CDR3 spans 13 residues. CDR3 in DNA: TGCAGTGCAGGGGGACTAGCGGGAGTCACGCAGTATTTT. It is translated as CSAGGLAGVTQYF.